The rows below give T cell receptor beta chains drawn from one sample of a study of control samples from healthy donors and cancer patients. Assay used: immunoSEQ multiplex PCR; TCRdb lists only in-frame clones, some missing. The top ten clones hold around 20% of a sample with over 80,000 clones, just under 85% of them seen once. Sample: blood. These receptors were taken from a man aged 25-45 years in good health. CDR3s include the opening cysteine and the closing phenylalanine or tryptophan. A D gene is named only where the DNA matches it firmly. Not all rows give a size; the values are once, few, many and, for expanded clones, a class.

cdr3_nt cdr3_aa d_call clone_size j_call v_call cdr3_length
TGTGCCAGTAGTATCTTAGGGCAGGGCAATCAGCCCCAGCATTTT CASSILGQGNQPQHF NA NA TRBJ1-5 TRBV19 15
TGTGCCAGTAGTATTATAGGGTCTGGGGCCAACGTCCTGACTTTC CASSIIGSGANVLTF NA NA TRBJ2-6 TRBV19 15
TGCAGTGCTAGTATTCAGGGGCCTAATTCACCCCTCCACTTT CSASIQGPNSPLHF NA NA TRBJ1-6 TRBV20-1 14
TGTGCTAGTGGTTTGGTACATCAGGCAGGGACGGGGGAGACCCAGTACTTC CASGLVHQAGTGETQYF NA once TRBJ2-5 TRBV12-5 17
TGTGCCAGCAGTTTCCCCTGGGGCCGAGGTTCACCCCTCCACTTT CASSFPWGRGSPLHF NA NA TRBJ1-6 TRBV28 15
TGTGCCAGCTCCCCACTGAGAGACAATGAGCAGTTCTTC CASSPLRDNEQFF NA NA TRBJ2-1 TRBV18 13
TGTGCCAGCAGTCAACAGGGGTACTCACCCCTCCACTTT CASSQQGYSPLHF TRBD1 NA TRBJ1-6 TRBV25-1 13
TGTGCCAGCAGCGCTCAGGGGGCTACCTATGGCTACACCTTC CASSAQGATYGYTF TRBD1 NA TRBJ1-2 TRBV9 14
TGTGCCTGGAGTGCGGGACAGGGGAGGTACGAGCAGTACTTC CAWSAGQGRYEQYF TRBD1 NA TRBJ2-7 TRBV30 14
TGTGCCAGTAGTACCCGACAGGGGGGCTCCTACGAGCAGTACTTC CASSTRQGGSYEQYF TRBD1 NA TRBJ2-7 TRBV19 15
TGTGCCTGTTCTATTGGCGCGCTCGGCAATGAGCAGTTCTTC CACSIGALGNEQFF NA NA TRBJ2-1 TRBV30 14
TGTGCCAGCAGTTGGGGACGGGGAGGCAATCAGCCCCAGCATTTT CASSWGRGGNQPQHF NA NA TRBJ1-5 TRBV27 15
TGTGCCAGCACCGAACAGGGCTTAGCTAACTATGGCTACACCTTC CASTEQGLANYGYTF NA NA TRBJ1-2 TRBV6-6 15
TGCGCCAGCAGGGCAGTCCTTGGCCCTGAAGCTTTCTTT CASRAVLGPEAFF NA NA TRBJ1-1 TRBV10-2 13
TGTGCCAGCAGTGAATCTAAAGTCCAGCCCCAGCATTTT CASSESKVQPQHF NA NA TRBJ1-5 TRBV2 13
TGTGCCAGCAGCTTAGAATCAGGGGTGGGCAACTATGGCTACACCTTC CASSLESGVGNYGYTF NA NA TRBJ1-2 TRBV7-8 16
TGCGCCAGCCTTCCGTCGGCAGGGAGCACAGATACGCAGTATTTT CASLPSAGSTDTQYF NA NA TRBJ2-3 TRBV5-1 15
TGTGCCACCAGCAGAGGACAGGACCTTCGGGAGCAGTACTTC CATSRGQDLREQYF NA NA TRBJ2-7 TRBV15 14
TGTGCCTGGCAGACAGGGTACCGCACAGATACGCAGTATTTT CAWQTGYRTDTQYF TRBD1 NA TRBJ2-3 TRBV30 14
TGTGCCAGCTCACTCCCCGGACAGGGCGGAGAAAAACTGTTTTTT CASSLPGQGGEKLFF TRBD1 few TRBJ1-4 TRBV18 15
TGTGCCAGCAGTTACTCGGCATCCCCGGGGTCTGGCTACACCTTC CASSYSASPGSGYTF NA NA TRBJ1-2 TRBV6-5 15
TGCAGCGTTGAGTCAGGGGGAGGAAACACCATATATTTT CSVESGGGNTIYF TRBD1 few TRBJ1-3 TRBV29-1 13
TGTGCCAGCTCTTGGGGCCACTCCTACAATGAGCAGTTCTTC CASSWGHSYNEQFF NA NA TRBJ2-1 TRBV27 14
TGCGCCAGACCAACGTCGACTAGCGGGGGGACCGGGGAGCTGTTTTTT CARPTSTSGGTGELFF TRBD2 few TRBJ2-2 TRBV5-1 16
TGTGCCAGCAGCTCGCGGGACTTACTCACAGATACGCAGTATTTT CASSSRDLLTDTQYF NA NA TRBJ2-3 TRBV5-4 15
TGTGCCAGCATCGAGAGGGGTAACACTGAAGCTTTCTTT CASIERGNTEAFF NA NA TRBJ1-1 TRBV6-5 13
TGTGCCATCAGTGGGGATAGCGGGAGCTCCTACAATGAGCAGTTCTTC CAISGDSGSSYNEQFF TRBD2 NA TRBJ2-1 TRBV10-3 16
TGTGCCAGCAGTACCTACAGGGGCGAGCAGTACTTC CASSTYRGEQYF TRBD1 NA TRBJ2-7 TRBV11-1 12
TGTGCCAGCTTTGCACAGGGCTACGAGCAGTACTTC CASFAQGYEQYF NA few TRBJ2-7 TRBV28 12
TGTGCCAGCAGCCAAGATTGGAGCGAGGAGCAGTTCTTC CASSQDWSEEQFF NA NA TRBJ2-1 TRBV4-2 13
TGTGCCAGCAGTAAAACAGGGTCCTCCTACAATGAGCAGTTCTTC CASSKTGSSYNEQFF NA NA TRBJ2-1 TRBV6-5 15
TGCAGCGTCCTCGTCAGCCGGAAGAATCTGGGCGCTTTCTTT CSVLVSRKNLGAFF NA NA TRBJ1-1 TRBV29-1 14
TGTGCCAGCAGGGGACAGGGCAAAGGGACCGGGGAGCTGTTTTTT CASRGQGKGTGELFF TRBD1 NA TRBJ2-2 TRBV6-5 15
TGTGCCAGTAGTATATTTACTAGCGGGGACTCATTCTCCTACAATGAGCAGTTCTTC CASSIFTSGDSFSYNEQFF TRBD2 NA TRBJ2-1 TRBV19 19
TGTGCCAGCAGCTTTGTAACAGGGGAAGTTTCCGTAGGCACTGAAGCTTTCTTT CASSFVTGEVSVGTEAFF NA NA TRBJ1-1 TRBV12-1 18